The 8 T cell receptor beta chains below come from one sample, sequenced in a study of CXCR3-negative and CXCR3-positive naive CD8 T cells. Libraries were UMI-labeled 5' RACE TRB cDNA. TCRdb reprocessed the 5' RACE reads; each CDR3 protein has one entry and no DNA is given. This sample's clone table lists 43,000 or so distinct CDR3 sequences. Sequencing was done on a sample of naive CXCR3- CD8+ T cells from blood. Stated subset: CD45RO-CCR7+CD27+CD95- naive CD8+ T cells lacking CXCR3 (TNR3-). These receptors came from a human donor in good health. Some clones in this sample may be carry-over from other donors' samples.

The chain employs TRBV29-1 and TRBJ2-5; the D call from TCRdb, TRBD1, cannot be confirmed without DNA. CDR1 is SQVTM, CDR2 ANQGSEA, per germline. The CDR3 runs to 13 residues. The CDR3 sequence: CSITGGLRETQYF.

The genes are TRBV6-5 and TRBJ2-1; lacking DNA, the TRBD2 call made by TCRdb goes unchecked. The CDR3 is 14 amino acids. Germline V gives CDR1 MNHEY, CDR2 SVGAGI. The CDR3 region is CASSAGLFYNEQFF.

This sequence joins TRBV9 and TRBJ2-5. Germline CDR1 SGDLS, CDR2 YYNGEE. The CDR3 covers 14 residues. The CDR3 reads CASSGSSGGETQYF.

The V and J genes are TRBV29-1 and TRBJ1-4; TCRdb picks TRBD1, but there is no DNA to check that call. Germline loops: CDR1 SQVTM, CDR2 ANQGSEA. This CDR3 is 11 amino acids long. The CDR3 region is CSVEAQPRLFF.

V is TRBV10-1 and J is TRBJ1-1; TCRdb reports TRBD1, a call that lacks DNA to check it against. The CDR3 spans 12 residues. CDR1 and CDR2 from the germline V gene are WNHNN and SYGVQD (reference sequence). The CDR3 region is CASSPTGTEAFF.

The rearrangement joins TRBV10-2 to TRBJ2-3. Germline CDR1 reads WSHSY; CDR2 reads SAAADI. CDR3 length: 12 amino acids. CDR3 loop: CASLDYTDTQYF.

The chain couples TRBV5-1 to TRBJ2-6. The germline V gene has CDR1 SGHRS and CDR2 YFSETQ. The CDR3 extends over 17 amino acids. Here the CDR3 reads CASSLVSFLSGANVLTF.

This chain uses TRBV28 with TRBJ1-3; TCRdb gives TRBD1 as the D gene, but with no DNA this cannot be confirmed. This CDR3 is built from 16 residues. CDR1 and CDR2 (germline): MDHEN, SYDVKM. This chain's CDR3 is CASSFMASTVGNTIYF.